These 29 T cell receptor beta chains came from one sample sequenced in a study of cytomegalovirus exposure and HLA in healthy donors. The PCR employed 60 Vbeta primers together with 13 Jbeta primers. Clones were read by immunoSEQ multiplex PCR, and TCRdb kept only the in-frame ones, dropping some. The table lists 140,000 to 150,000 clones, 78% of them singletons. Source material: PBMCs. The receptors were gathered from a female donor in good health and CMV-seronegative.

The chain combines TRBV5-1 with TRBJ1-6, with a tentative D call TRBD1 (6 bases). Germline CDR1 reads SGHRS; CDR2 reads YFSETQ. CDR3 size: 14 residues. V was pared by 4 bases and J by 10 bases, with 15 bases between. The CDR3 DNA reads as TGCGCCAGCAGCACAGGGACCACTCCGTCACCCCTCCACTTT. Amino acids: CASSTGTTPSPLHF.

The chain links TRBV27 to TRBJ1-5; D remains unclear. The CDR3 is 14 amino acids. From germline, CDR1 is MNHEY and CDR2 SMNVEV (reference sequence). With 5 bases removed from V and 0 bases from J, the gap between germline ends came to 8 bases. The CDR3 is CASSESHSNQPQHF. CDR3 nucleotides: TGTGCCAGCAGTGAAAGCCATAGCAATCAGCCCCAGCATTTT.

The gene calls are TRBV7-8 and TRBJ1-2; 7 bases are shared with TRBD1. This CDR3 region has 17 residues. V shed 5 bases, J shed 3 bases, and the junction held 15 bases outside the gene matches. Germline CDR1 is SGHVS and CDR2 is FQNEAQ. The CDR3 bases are TGTGCCAGCAGCACACGAATAACAGGGGAGGCCGACTATGGCTACACCTTC. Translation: CASSTRITGEADYGYTF.

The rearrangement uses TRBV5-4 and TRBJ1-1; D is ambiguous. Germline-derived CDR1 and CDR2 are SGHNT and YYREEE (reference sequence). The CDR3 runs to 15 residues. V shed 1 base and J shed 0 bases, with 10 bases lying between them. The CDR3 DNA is TGTGCCAGCAGCTTGAATCCAGTCATGAACACTGAAGCTTTCTTT. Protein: CASSLNPVMNTEAFF.

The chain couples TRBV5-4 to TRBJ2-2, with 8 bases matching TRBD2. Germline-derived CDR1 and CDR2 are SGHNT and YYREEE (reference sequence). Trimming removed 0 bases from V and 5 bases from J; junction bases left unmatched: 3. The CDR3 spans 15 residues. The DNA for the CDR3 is TGTGCCAGCAGCTTGGGGACTAGCAGAACCGGGGAGCTGTTTTTT. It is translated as CASSLGTSRTGELFF.

The CDR3 reads CASSLAQGLVFETQYF. The DNA of the CDR3 is TGTGCCAGCAGCTTAGCGCAGGGACTAGTGTTTGAGACCCAGTACTTC. The chain recombines TRBV7-2 with TRBJ2-5; 8 nucleotides match TRBD2. CDR3 length: 16 amino acids. Trimming at V came to 0 bases and at J to 5 bases, leaving 8 bases not matched to a gene. CDR1 is SGHTA, CDR2 FQGNSA, per germline.

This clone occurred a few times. The CDR3 is CAISEQESEKLFF. Written as DNA, the CDR3 is TGTGCCATCAGTGAACAGGAGAGTGAAAAACTGTTTTTT. The chain recombines TRBV10-3 with TRBJ1-4, with D possibly matching TRBD1 (5 bases). V lost 3 bases to trimming and J lost 7 bases, with 9 bases between them. CDR1 and CDR2 from the germline V gene are ENHRY and SYGVKD. The CDR3 runs to 13 residues.

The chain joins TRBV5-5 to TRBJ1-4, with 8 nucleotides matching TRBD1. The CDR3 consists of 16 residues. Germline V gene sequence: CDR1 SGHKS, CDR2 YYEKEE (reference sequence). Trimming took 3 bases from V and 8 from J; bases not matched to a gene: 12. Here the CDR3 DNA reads TGTGCCAGCAGCTCAACGGACAGGGAACGGCGGGAAAAACTGTTTTTT. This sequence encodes CASSSTDRERREKLFF.

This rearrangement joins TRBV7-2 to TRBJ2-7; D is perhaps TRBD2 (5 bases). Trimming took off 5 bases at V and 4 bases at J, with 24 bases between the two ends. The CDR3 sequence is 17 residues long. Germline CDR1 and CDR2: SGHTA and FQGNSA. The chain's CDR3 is CASSPRARVGKIYEQYF. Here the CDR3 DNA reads TGTGCCAGCAGCCCCCGAGCGAGGGTGGGAAAGATTTACGAGCAGTACTTC.

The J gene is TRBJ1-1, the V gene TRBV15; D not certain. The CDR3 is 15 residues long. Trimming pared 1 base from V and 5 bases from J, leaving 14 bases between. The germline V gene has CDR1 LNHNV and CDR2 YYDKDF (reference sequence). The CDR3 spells CATSRGGGLGTEAFF. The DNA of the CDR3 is TGTGCCACCAGCAGAGGGGGTGGACTGGGGACTGAAGCTTTCTTT.

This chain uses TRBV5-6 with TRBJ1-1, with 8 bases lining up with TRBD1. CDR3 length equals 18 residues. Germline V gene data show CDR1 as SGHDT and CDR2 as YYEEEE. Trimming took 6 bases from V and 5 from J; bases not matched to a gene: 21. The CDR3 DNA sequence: TGTGCCAGCACCGATTGGCCGGGCAGGGGGCTTTTTGGTACTGAAGCTTTCTTT. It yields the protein CASTDWPGRGLFGTEAFF.

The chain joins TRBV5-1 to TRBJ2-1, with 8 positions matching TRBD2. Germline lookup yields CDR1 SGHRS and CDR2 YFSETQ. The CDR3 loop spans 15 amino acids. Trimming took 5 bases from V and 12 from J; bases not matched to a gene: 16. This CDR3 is CASRISGVAGMGQFF. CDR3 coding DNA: TGCGCCAGCAGAATTAGCGGGGTGGCCGGTATGGGGCAGTTCTTC.

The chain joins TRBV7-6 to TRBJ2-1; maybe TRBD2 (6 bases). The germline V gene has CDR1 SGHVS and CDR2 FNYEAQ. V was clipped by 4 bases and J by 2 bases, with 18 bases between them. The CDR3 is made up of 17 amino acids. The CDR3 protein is CASSSLMGGVAYNEQFF. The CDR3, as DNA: TGTGCCAGCAGCTCCCTCATGGGCGGGGTCGCCTACAATGAGCAGTTCTTC.

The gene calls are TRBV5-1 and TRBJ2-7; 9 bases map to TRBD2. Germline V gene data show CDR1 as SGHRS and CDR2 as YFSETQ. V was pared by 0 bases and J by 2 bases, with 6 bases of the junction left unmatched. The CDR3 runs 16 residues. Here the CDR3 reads CASSLGRGGRAYEQYF. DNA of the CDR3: TGCGCCAGCAGCTTGGGCCGGGGCGGGAGGGCCTACGAGCAGTACTTC.

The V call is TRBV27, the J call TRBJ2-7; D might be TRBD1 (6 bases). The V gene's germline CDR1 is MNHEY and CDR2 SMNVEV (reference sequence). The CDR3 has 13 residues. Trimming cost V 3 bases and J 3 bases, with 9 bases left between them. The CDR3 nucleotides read TGTGCCAGCAGTTTGGGGGACAACTACGAGCAGTACTTC. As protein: CASSLGDNYEQYF.

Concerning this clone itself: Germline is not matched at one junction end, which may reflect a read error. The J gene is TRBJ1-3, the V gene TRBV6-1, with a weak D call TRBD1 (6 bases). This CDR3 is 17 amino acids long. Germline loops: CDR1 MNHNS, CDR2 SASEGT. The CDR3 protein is CASSDGRGGAFGSTIYF. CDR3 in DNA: TGTGCCAGCAGTGATGGTAGGGGGGGCGCTTTTGGAAGCACCATATATTTT.

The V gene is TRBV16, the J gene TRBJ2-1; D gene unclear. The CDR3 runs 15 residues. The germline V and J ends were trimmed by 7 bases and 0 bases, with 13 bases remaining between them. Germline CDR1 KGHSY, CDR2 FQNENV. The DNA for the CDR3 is TGTGCCAGCACCAACGGTCCGAGCTCCTACAATGAGCAGTTCTTC. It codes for CASTNGPSSYNEQFF.

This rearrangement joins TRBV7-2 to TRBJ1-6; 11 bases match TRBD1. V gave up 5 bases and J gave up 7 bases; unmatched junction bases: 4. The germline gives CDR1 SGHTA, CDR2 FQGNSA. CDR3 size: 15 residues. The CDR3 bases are TGTGCCAGCAGCATGGGACAGGGGGTAAATTCACCCCTCCACTTT. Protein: CASSMGQGVNSPLHF.

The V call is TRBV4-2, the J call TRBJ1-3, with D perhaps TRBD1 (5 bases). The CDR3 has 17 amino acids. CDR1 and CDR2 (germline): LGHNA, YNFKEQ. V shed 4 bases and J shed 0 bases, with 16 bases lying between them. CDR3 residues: CASSREDTGFSGNTIYF. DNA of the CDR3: TGTGCCAGCAGCCGTGAAGATACAGGATTCTCTGGAAACACCATATATTTT.

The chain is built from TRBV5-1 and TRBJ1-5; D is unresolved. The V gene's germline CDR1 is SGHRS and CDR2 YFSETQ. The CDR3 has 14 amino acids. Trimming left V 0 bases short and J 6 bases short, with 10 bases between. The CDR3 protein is CASSLAGLSQPQHF. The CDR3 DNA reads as TGCGCCAGCAGCTTGGCCGGTTTAAGTCAGCCCCAGCATTTT.

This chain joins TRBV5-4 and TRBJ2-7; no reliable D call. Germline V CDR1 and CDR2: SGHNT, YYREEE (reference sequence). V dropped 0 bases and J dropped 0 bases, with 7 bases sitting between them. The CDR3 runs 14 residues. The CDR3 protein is CASSLDTNSYEQYF. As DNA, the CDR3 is TGTGCCAGCAGCTTGGACACCAACTCCTACGAGCAGTACTTC.

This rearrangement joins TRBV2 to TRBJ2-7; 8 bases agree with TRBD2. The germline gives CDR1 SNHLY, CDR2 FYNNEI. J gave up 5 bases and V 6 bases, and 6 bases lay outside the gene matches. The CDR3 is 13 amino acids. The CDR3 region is CASRIGLANEQYF. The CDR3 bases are TGTGCCAGCAGAATAGGACTAGCTAACGAGCAGTACTTC.

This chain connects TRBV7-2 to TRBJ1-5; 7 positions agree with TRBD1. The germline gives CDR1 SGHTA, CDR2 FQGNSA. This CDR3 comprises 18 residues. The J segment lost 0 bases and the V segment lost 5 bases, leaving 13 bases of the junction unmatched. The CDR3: CASSPGGDRTYSNQPQHF. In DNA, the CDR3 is TGTGCCAGCAGCCCCGGGGGGGACAGAACCTATAGCAATCAGCCCCAGCATTTT. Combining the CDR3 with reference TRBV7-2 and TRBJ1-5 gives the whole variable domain GAGVSQSPSNKVTEKGKDVELRCDPISGHTALYWYRQSLGQGLEFLIYFQGNSAPDKSGLPSDRFSAERTGGSVSTLTIQRTQQEDSAVYLCASSPGGDRTYSNQPQHFGDGTRLSIL.

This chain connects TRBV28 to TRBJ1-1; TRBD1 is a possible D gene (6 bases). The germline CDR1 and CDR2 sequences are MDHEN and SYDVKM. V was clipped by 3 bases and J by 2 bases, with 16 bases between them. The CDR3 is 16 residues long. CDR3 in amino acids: CASSFLPGHTNTEAFF. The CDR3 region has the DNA TGTGCCAGCAGTTTTCTTCCGGGACACACTAACACTGAAGCTTTCTTT.

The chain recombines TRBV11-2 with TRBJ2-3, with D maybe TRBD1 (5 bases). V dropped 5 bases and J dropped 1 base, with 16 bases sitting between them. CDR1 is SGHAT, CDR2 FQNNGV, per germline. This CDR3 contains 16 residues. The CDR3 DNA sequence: TGTGCCAGCAGCCGTACCCCTGACAGCCGCACAGATACGCAGTATTTT. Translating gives CASSRTPDSRTDTQYF.

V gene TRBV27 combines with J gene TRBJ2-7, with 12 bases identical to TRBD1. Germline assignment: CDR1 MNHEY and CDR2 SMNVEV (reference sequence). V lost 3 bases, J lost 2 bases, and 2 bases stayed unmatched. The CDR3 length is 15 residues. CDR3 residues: CASSFRDRGPYEQYF. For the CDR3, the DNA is TGTGCCAGCAGTTTCCGGGACAGGGGGCCCTACGAGCAGTACTTC.

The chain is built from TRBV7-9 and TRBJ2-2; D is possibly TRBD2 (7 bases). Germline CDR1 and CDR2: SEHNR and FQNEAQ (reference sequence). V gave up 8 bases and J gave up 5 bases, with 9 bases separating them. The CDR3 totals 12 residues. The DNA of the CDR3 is TGTGCCAGCGGGGGGGCGACCGGGGAGCTGTTTTTT. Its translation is CASGGATGELFF.

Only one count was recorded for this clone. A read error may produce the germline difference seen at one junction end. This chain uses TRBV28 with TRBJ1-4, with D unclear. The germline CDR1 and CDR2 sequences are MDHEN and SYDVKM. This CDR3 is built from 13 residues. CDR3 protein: CASGFGTNEKLFF. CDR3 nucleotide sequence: TGTGCCAGCGGTTTCGGAACTAATGAAAAACTGTTTTTT.

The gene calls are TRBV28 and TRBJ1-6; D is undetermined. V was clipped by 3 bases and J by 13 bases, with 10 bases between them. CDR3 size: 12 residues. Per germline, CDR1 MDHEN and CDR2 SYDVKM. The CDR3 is CASSFQAQPLHF. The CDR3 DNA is TGTGCCAGCAGTTTCCAGGCCCAGCCCCTCCACTTT.